The next 32 T cell receptor beta chains were all read from a single sample in a study of blood T cell repertoires in COVID-19 (dated by TCRdb to the early 2020s). Library preparation was by the immunoSEQ multiplex PCR assay. TCRdb provides this immuneACCESS table in a form limited to in-frame rearrangements. Some clones are lacking; in checked studies, under half of them reflect an unresolved V gene, and why the rest are absent is not known. This sample holds over 150,000 clones; about 85% were observed only once. Clones ranked in the top ten supply approximately 0.6% of the sample. Input material: peripheral blood. The receptors were gathered from a man aged 55 to 70 with COVID-19, enrolled during active disease.

This clone was seen only a few times. The chain is built from TRBV18 and TRBJ1-3; D gene unclear. The CDR3 totals 17 residues. The germline gives CDR1 KGHSH, CDR2 LQKENI. V dropped 3 bases and J dropped 1 base, with 16 bases sitting between them. This CDR3 is CASSPLSLRDSGNTIYF. CDR3 nucleotide sequence: TGTGCCAGCTCACCTTTGAGCTTGCGGGATTCTGGAAACACCATATATTTT.

This sequence joins TRBV6-5 and TRBJ1-4; D not resolved. The CDR3 runs to 15 residues. From germline, CDR1 is MNHEY and CDR2 SVGAGI. Trimming removed 4 bases at V and 0 bases at J, with 9 bases between. This CDR3 is CASSLRVPTNEKLFF. In DNA form, the CDR3 reads TGTGCCAGCAGTTTACGGGTTCCAACTAATGAAAAACTGTTTTTT.

The chain is built from TRBV12-5 and TRBJ1-5; 7 nucleotides agree with TRBD1. V shed 5 bases, J shed 2 bases, and the junction held 3 bases outside the gene matches. The germline gives CDR1 LGHNT, CDR2 FRNRAP. The CDR3 consists of 14 residues. The CDR3 reads CASGPGQGNQPQHF. CDR3 DNA: TGTGCTAGTGGTCCAGGACAGGGCAATCAGCCCCAGCATTTT.

The chain joins TRBV14 to TRBJ1-2; 9 nucleotides agree with TRBD1. With 5 bases clipped from V and 8 bases from J, the junction kept 9 bases outside the gene matches. Germline V gene lookup returns CDR1 SGHDN and CDR2 FVKESK. The CDR3 totals 14 residues. The CDR3 DNA reads as TGTGCCAGCAGCTACCGGACAGGGGCGGAAGGCTACACCTTC. It codes for CASSYRTGAEGYTF.

V usage is TRBV19 and J usage is TRBJ1-4, with D possibly TRBD1 on 6 matching bases. Germline V gene lookup returns CDR1 LNHDA and CDR2 SQIVND (reference sequence). The CDR3 loop spans 14 amino acids. With 8 bases removed from V and 3 bases from J, the gap between germline ends came to 13 bases. CDR3 sequence (DNA): TGTGCCAGTCGGCCGGCAGGGGCTAATGAAAAACTGTTTTTT. It encodes CASRPAGANEKLFF.

The V and J genes are TRBV27 and TRBJ1-6; TRBD1 agrees at 8 bases. The V gene end was trimmed by 6 bases and the J gene end by 8 bases; junction bases not matched to a gene: 12. The germline V gene has CDR1 MNHEY and CDR2 SMNVEV (reference sequence). The CDR3 is 16 residues long. CDR3 amino acids: CASRLGRQGADSPLHF. DNA of the CDR3: TGTGCCAGCAGGCTGGGCCGCCAGGGGGCTGATTCACCCCTCCACTTT.

The chain joins TRBV18 to TRBJ2-1; D is ambiguous. The CDR3 loop spans 13 amino acids. Germline V CDR1 and CDR2: KGHSH, LQKENI. Trimming removed 5 bases from V and 8 bases from J, with 13 bases in between. The CDR3 spells CASSLRASDEQFF. Written as DNA, the CDR3 is TGTGCCAGCTCATTGCGAGCCTCCGATGAGCAGTTCTTC.

The CDR3 here is CASSQDLTVVYGYTF. The CDR3 DNA reads TGCGCCAGCAGCCAAGATCTTACAGTAGTCTATGGCTACACCTTC. The rearrangement joins TRBV4-3 to TRBJ1-2; D is undetermined. CDR1 is LGHNA, CDR2 YSLEER, per germline. Deletions cut 0 bases from V and 4 bases from J, with 12 bases between. The CDR3 contains 15 residues.

The chain is built from TRBV6-5 and TRBJ1-1; 8 nucleotides line up with TRBD1. Trimming cost V 6 bases and J 0 bases; bases outside gene matches: 3. The CDR3 runs 14 residues. Germline loops: CDR1 MNHEY, CDR2 SVGAGI. CDR3 nucleotide sequence: TGTGCCAGCAGCCGGGACAGGATGAACACTGAAGCTTTCTTT. Its protein product is CASSRDRMNTEAFF.

The chain is built from TRBV9 and TRBJ1-2; D possibly corresponds to TRBD1 (6 bases). Germline lookup yields CDR1 SGDLS and CDR2 YYNGEE. This CDR3 has 16 amino acids. V lost 0 bases, J lost 0 bases, and 12 bases lay in between. CDR3 loop: CASSVEGGTSNYGYTF. CDR3 in DNA: TGTGCCAGCAGCGTAGAGGGGGGGACTTCTAACTATGGCTACACCTTC.

This chain links TRBV4-2 with TRBJ1-4; D not certain. Per the germline V gene, CDR1 is LGHNA and CDR2 is YNFKEQ. This CDR3 region has 14 residues. Trimming cost V 1 base and J 7 bases, with 10 bases left between them. Here the CDR3 DNA reads TGTGCCAGCAGCCAAGGTCTGAGTGGTGAAAAACTGTTTTTT. Translated, it gives CASSQGLSGEKLFF.

The chain uses TRBV7-6 and TRBJ1-4; D is possibly TRBD1 (6 bases). CDR3 length equals 15 residues. The V gene's germline CDR1 is SGHVS and CDR2 FNYEAQ. V was shortened by 6 bases and J by 7 bases, with 18 bases between the two germline ends. CDR3 amino acids: CASSSTGITGEKLFF. For the CDR3, the DNA is TGTGCCAGCAGTTCTACAGGGATTACGGGTGAAAAACTGTTTTTT.

The gene calls are TRBV9 and TRBJ1-5, with 11 bases that match TRBD1. Germline V CDR1 and CDR2: SGDLS, YYNGEE. V lost 8 bases and J lost 0; bases outside the gene matches: 7. CDR3 length: 16 residues. Here the CDR3 reads CARLDRGRDSNQPQHF. The CDR3, as DNA: TGTGCCAGGCTGGACAGGGGGCGAGATAGCAATCAGCCCCAGCATTTT.

This clone was detected a few times. The rearrangement links TRBV9 to TRBJ2-5, with 13 bases fitting TRBD2. V shed 3 bases and J 2 bases; nucleotides not matched to a gene: 4. Germline assignment: CDR1 SGDLS and CDR2 YYNGEE. The CDR3 is 16 amino acids. CDR3 residues: CASSASTSGGQETQYF. CDR3 sequence (DNA): TGTGCCAGCAGCGCATCGACTAGCGGGGGGCAAGAGACCCAGTACTTC.

The chain uses TRBV5-4 and TRBJ2-2; D unresolved. CDR3 length: 14 residues. V was cut by 3 bases and J by 1 base, with 7 bases left in between. Germline-derived CDR1 and CDR2 are SGHNT and YYREEE (reference sequence). Here the CDR3 DNA reads TGTGCCAGCAGCTCGTGGCTGAACACCGGGGAGCTGTTTTTT. It encodes CASSSWLNTGELFF.

J is TRBJ1-5 and V is TRBV30; 10 bases fit TRBD1. From germline, CDR1 is GTSNPN and CDR2 SVGIG (reference sequence). CDR3 size: 17 residues. Germline trimming cut 0 bases from V and 4 bases from J; bases unmatched to any gene: 9. DNA for the CDR3: TGTGCCTGGAGTGTACCCAATAGGGGACAGGGGAATCAGCCCCAGCATTTT. Its translation: CAWSVPNRGQGNQPQHF.

The chain joins TRBV7-8 to TRBJ1-6; D may be TRBD1 (6 bases). The germline gives CDR1 SGHVS, CDR2 FQNEAQ. The CDR3 has 16 amino acids. V lost 7 bases, J lost 7 bases, and 20 bases lay in between. Written as DNA, the CDR3 is TGTGCCAGCACCAAAAGAGTTCTTGGGACAAATTCACCCCTCCACTTT. Residues: CASTKRVLGTNSPLHF.

The genes are TRBV21-1 and TRBJ2-7; the DNA was not compared with TRBD1, the D call given in the table. TRBV21-1 is labeled a pseudogene. The CDR3 is 14 amino acids. The CDR3 DNA follows: TGTGCCAGCAGCGCGGACAGGGGGCGGCACGAGCAGTACTTC. The encoded protein is CASSADRGRHEQYF.

The chain recombines TRBV5-1 with TRBJ1-3; TRBD1 matches at 8 bases. The V gene's germline CDR1 is SGHRS and CDR2 YFSETQ. The ends lost 5 bases at V and 8 bases at J; junction bases unmatched: 9. The CDR3 spans 14 residues. The CDR3 DNA follows: TGCGCCAGCAGGATAGGACAGGGCGCAGACACCATATATTTT. Its protein is CASRIGQGADTIYF.

This chain uses TRBV19 with TRBJ1-3; no reliable D call. V dropped 3 bases and J dropped 0 bases, with 6 bases sitting between them. Germline V gives CDR1 LNHDA, CDR2 SQIVND (reference sequence). The CDR3 is 14 amino acids. The CDR3 loop reads CASSIGVSGNTIYF. CDR3 DNA: TGTGCCAGTAGTATCGGTGTCTCTGGAAACACCATATATTTT.

V is TRBV6-5 and J is TRBJ1-5; possibly TRBD1 for D (6 bases). Germline lookup yields CDR1 MNHEY and CDR2 SVGAGI. The CDR3 extends over 13 amino acids. Trimming shortened V by 6 bases and J by 4 bases, and 10 bases separated the two germline ends. In DNA form, the CDR3 reads TGTGCCAGCAGCAGGCAGGGGAATCAGCCCCAGCATTTT. Translation gives CASSRQGNQPQHF.

The V call is TRBV6-5, the J call TRBJ1-2; D remains ambiguous. The germline gives CDR1 MNHEY, CDR2 SVGAGI. This CDR3 has 13 amino acids. The V gene lost 5 bases and the J gene lost 0 bases, with 7 bases spanning the gap. The CDR3 spells CASSRQANYGYTF. The CDR3, as DNA: TGTGCCAGCAGTAGGCAGGCTAACTATGGCTACACCTTC.

The chain is built from TRBV7-6 and TRBJ2-5, with 9 bases aligning to TRBD2. The CDR3 has 17 amino acids. Germline CDR1 reads SGHVS; CDR2 reads FNYEAQ. The ends lost 0 bases at V and 1 base at J; junction bases unmatched: 6. The CDR3 region is CASSLAGTSGSQETQYF. CDR3 nucleotides: TGTGCCAGCAGCTTAGCAGGAACTAGCGGGTCCCAAGAGACCCAGTACTTC.

CDR3 protein: CATGGEGNQPQHF. The CDR3 DNA reads as TGTGCCACCGGTGGGGAGGGCAATCAGCCCCAGCATTTT. The chain recombines TRBV24-1 with TRBJ1-5; D remains ambiguous. The CDR3 consists of 13 residues. Germline CDR1 is KGHDR and CDR2 is SFDVKD. V lost 9 bases to trimming and J lost 2 bases, with 10 bases between them.

The V gene is TRBV2, the J gene TRBJ1-1; 8 positions agree with TRBD1. The V gene's germline CDR1 is SNHLY and CDR2 FYNNEI. After removal of 8 bases from V and 0 bases from J, the junction contained 5 bases not matched to a gene. The length of the CDR3 is 14 residues. CDR3 in DNA: TGTGCCAGCCGGGGACAGGCCATGAACACTGAAGCTTTCTTT. This codes for CASRGQAMNTEAFF.

V is TRBV7-2 and J is TRBJ1-1; D may be TRBD1 (5 bases). The ends were cut back, 0 bases at V and 7 bases at J, with 9 bases in the middle. CDR1 and CDR2 (germline): SGHTA, FQGNSA. The CDR3 extends over 13 amino acids. This CDR3 reads CASSLAGGFEAFF. In DNA, the CDR3 is TGTGCCAGCAGCTTAGCCGGGGGATTTGAAGCTTTCTTT.

This clone was seen at least ten times. The chain couples TRBV11-1 to TRBJ2-7; no clear D. This CDR3 comprises 14 residues. Deletions cut 3 bases from V and 1 base from J, with 10 bases between. CDR1 is SGHAT, CDR2 FQDESV, per germline (reference sequence). The DNA of the CDR3 is TGTGCCAGCAGCTTGTCAGTCTTATCCTACGAGCAGTACTTC. Protein sequence: CASSLSVLSYEQYF.

This chain connects TRBV24-1 to TRBJ2-2, with TRBD2 identical over 8 bases. The CDR3 consists of 16 residues. Germline values: CDR1 KGHDR, CDR2 SFDVKD. With V trimmed by 0 bases and J by 3 bases, 2 bases remained unmatched. Written as DNA, the CDR3 is TGTGCCACCAGTGATTTGACGGGAGGGGACACCGGGGAGCTGTTTTTT. Translating gives CATSDLTGGDTGELFF.

The chain recombines TRBV28 with TRBJ1-6; D perhaps matches TRBD1 (5 bases). Germline V gene data show CDR1 as MDHEN and CDR2 as SYDVKM. This CDR3 spans 14 amino acids. V lost 7 bases to trimming and J lost 2 bases, with 9 bases between them. The CDR3 loop reads CASTRTTYNSPLHF. Here the CDR3 DNA reads TGTGCCAGCACTCGGACAACCTATAATTCACCCCTCCACTTT.

V and J are TRBV3-1 (or the pseudogene TRBV3-2) and TRBJ1-2; 8 bases map to TRBD1. The CDR3 is 15 residues long. CDR1 and CDR2 (germline): LGHDT, YNNKEL (reference sequence). The trim removed 1 base at V and 4 bases at J, leaving 5 bases unmatched. The CDR3 here is CASSQVYTGGYGYTF. CDR3 sequence (DNA): TGTGCCAGCAGCCAAGTATATACAGGGGGCTATGGCTACACCTTC.

The V and J genes are TRBV28 and TRBJ1-6; TRBD1 agrees at 8 bases. The CDR3 consists of 15 residues. V gave up 4 bases and J gave up 8 bases; unmatched junction bases: 7. Per the germline V gene, CDR1 is MDHEN and CDR2 is SYDVKM. CDR3 DNA: TGTGCCAGCAGTTCTAGGACAGGGACACATTCACCCCTCCACTTT. Translated: CASSSRTGTHSPLHF.

The rearrangement joins TRBV6-2 or TRBV6-3 to TRBJ2-2; D is unresolved. Deletions cut 6 bases from V and 3 bases from J, with 17 bases between. The CDR3 is made up of 16 amino acids. CDR1 MNHEY and CDR2 SVGEGT come from the germline V gene. DNA for the CDR3: TGTGCCAGCAGCCCTACTGTGTCTCTAGACACCGGGGAGCTGTTTTTT. Translation gives CASSPTVSLDTGELFF.